This note documents a single T cell receptor beta chain sequence. Germline V gene sequence: CDR1 MNHEY, CDR2 SVGAGI. This CDR3 contains 13 residues. The V gene lost 5 bases and the J gene lost 5 bases, with 12 bases spanning the gap. TCRdb's table, derived via immunoSEQ multiplex PCR, lists solely in-frame clones and lacks some. The table includes roughly 38,000 clones, 90% detected once. This entry comes from a study of T cell changes during pregnancy in multiple sclerosis. The sequencing here drew on CD8+ T cells from peripheral blood mononuclear cells, taken in the first trimester of pregnancy. The rearrangement uses TRBV6-5 and TRBJ1-1; D is undetermined. This clonotype originated in a female donor with multiple sclerosis, enrolled in a pregnancy study. The CDR3 sequence: CASSASGWTEAFF. CDR3 nucleotide sequence: TGTGCCAGCAGTGCTTCGGGGTGGACTGAAGCTTTCTTT.